Shown below are 32 T cell receptor beta chains from a single sample sequenced in a study of radiation and T cells in renal cell carcinoma. Time point described: blood 2 weeks post-SBRT. Described treatment: 15 Gy SBRT to primary tumor, nephrectomy 4 weeks later. Some clones are missing from TCRdb's copy, which holds only in-frame ones; the method was immunoSEQ multiplex PCR. Found here are 150,000 to 160,000 clones, about 91% of them singletons; the top ten hold under 15%. The material sequenced was blood, taken from a patient whose treatment included radiotherapy and nephrectomy. These receptor sequences come from a woman aged 50 to 65 with renal cell carcinoma.

This clone was seen a handful of times. The CDR3 sequence: CASSQDRDGKLFF. The CDR3 region has the DNA TGCGCCAGCAGCCAAGACCGGGACGGAAAACTGTTTTTT. The chain recombines TRBV4-1 with TRBJ1-4; TRBD1 might be the D (5 bases). CDR1 MGHRA and CDR2 YSYEKL come from the germline V gene. This CDR3 spans 13 amino acids. V lost 0 bases, J lost 10 bases, and 9 bases lay in between.

The V call is TRBV6-5, the J call TRBJ2-3; tentatively, D is TRBD1 (5 bases). V was pared by 6 bases and J by 1 base, with 14 bases between. The CDR3 is 15 residues long. CDR1 is MNHEY, CDR2 SVGAGI, per germline. The CDR3 here is CASSEQDVGTDTQYF. CDR3 in DNA: TGTGCCAGCAGCGAACAGGACGTGGGCACAGATACGCAGTATTTT.

The chain employs TRBV13 and TRBJ2-7; D is unclear. CDR3 length: 13 residues. V lost 4 bases and J 6 bases, leaving 13 bases between the germline ends. Per the germline V gene, CDR1 is PRHDT and CDR2 is FYEKMQ (reference sequence). CDR3 sequence (DNA): TGTGCCAGCAGCTCACGCGCCGACGCCGAGCAGTACTTC. Translated, it gives CASSSRADAEQYF.

The chain recombines TRBV6-4 with TRBJ2-2; weak D call: TRBD2 (6 bases). Trimming removed 6 bases from V and 2 bases from J, with 10 bases in between. The CDR3 spans 14 residues. Per germline, CDR1 MRHNA and CDR2 SNTAGT. The CDR3 DNA follows: TGTGCCAGCAGAGCCGGGACTAACACCGGGGAGCTGTTTTTT. It codes for CASRAGTNTGELFF.

This chain connects TRBV4-1 to TRBJ1-2; D ambiguous. The CDR3 totals 16 residues. Deletions cut 1 base from V and 3 bases from J, with 15 bases between. Per germline, CDR1 MGHRA and CDR2 YSYEKL. CDR3 nucleotides: TGCGCCAGCAGCCAAGTTGGGTGGGGAGTTGACTATGGCTACACCTTC. Encoded protein: CASSQVGWGVDYGYTF.

This chain uses TRBV9 with TRBJ1-1; 11 bases align to TRBD1. The germline V gene has CDR1 SGDLS and CDR2 YYNGEE. This CDR3 is 15 amino acids long. V lost 0 bases to trimming and J lost 6 bases; unmatched junction nucleotides: 4. The CDR3 bases are TGTGCCAGCAGCGTAGACGGGACAGGGGGTGCTGAAGCTTTCTTT. The encoded protein is CASSVDGTGGAEAFF. The full variable domain, rest sourced from reference TRBV9 and TRBJ1-1, is DSGVTQTPKHLITATGQRVTLRCSPRSGDLSVYWYQQSLDQGLQFLIQYYNGEERAKGNILERFSAQQFPDLHSELNLSSLELGDSALYFCASSVDGTGGAEAFFGQGTRLTVV.

This clone showed up just once. V usage is TRBV15 and J usage is TRBJ1-2; possible D gene TRBD1, 6 bases. Trimming cost V 0 bases and J 4 bases, with 9 bases left between them. CDR1 LNHNV and CDR2 YYDKDF come from the germline V gene (reference sequence). The CDR3 loop spans 14 amino acids. In nucleotides, the CDR3 is TGTGCCACCAGCAGAGATAGACAGGTCTATGGCTACACCTTC. Its translation: CATSRDRQVYGYTF.

The chain combines TRBV6-5 with TRBJ1-1; D gene unclear. The length of the CDR3 is 15 residues. Germline values: CDR1 MNHEY, CDR2 SVGAGI. V was pared by 6 bases and J by 4 bases, with 18 bases between. CDR3 in amino acids: CASRMTSETRTEAFF. The DNA for the CDR3 is TGTGCCAGCAGGATGACGAGTGAGACGCGCACTGAAGCTTTCTTT.

The chain is built from TRBV2 and TRBJ1-6; D remains ambiguous. The CDR3 spans 15 residues. Deletions cut 6 bases from V and 6 bases from J, with 15 bases between. The germline V gene has CDR1 SNHLY and CDR2 FYNNEI. The CDR3 DNA follows: TGTGCCAGCAGCGGAGAACCTGTACGTAATTCACCCCTCCACTTT. Amino acid sequence: CASSGEPVRNSPLHF.

The genes are TRBV5-3 and TRBJ1-6; D is unclear. TRBV5-3 is an open reading frame whose function is uncertain. The CDR3 has 18 residues. V dropped 0 bases and J dropped 0 bases, with 13 bases sitting between them. The CDR3 DNA reads as TGTGCCAGAAGCTTGGCGGCGAAAGCGAGCTCCTATAATTCACCCCTCCACTTT. Residues: CARSLAAKASSYNSPLHF.

The V gene is TRBV7-9, the J gene TRBJ1-2; D gene unclear. The CDR3 runs to 12 residues. CDR1 and CDR2 from the germline V gene are SEHNR and FQNEAQ (reference sequence). V was pared by 4 bases and J by 8 bases, with 11 bases between. Here the CDR3 DNA reads TGTGCCAGCAGCTGGGTCGCCTTCGGCTACACCTTC. Its translation: CASSWVAFGYTF.

A remark on this clone: Germline is not matched at one junction end, which may reflect a read error. This chain links TRBV7-7 with TRBJ1-1; D call uncertain. The CDR3 runs to 17 residues. The V gene's germline CDR1 is SSHAT and CDR2 FNYEAQ (reference sequence). This chain's CDR3 is CASSVYYPRGSGTEAFF. As DNA, the CDR3 is TGTGCTAGCAGCGTGTACTACCCACGAGGGAGCGGCACTGAAGCTTTCTTT. The whole variable domain, remainder taken from reference TRBV7-7 and TRBJ1-1, is GAGVSQSPRYKVTKRGQDVTLRCDPISSHATLYWYQQALGQGPEFLTYFNYEAQPDKSGLPSDRFSAERPEGSISTLTIQRTEQRDSAMYRCASSVYYPRGSGTEAFFGQGTRLTVV.

J is TRBJ1-1 and V is TRBV5-6, with a possible D match to TRBD1 (5 bases). This CDR3 has 14 residues. Germline V gene sequence: CDR1 SGHDT, CDR2 YYEEEE. V lost 4 bases to trimming and J lost 4 bases, with 14 bases between them. CDR3 protein: CASSPTGERTEAFF. In nucleotides, the CDR3 is TGTGCCAGCAGCCCGACGGGGGAGCGCACTGAAGCTTTCTTT. Full variable domain (remainder filled in from reference TRBV5-6 and TRBJ1-1): DAGVTQSPTHLIKTRGQQVTLRCSPKSGHDTVSWYQQALGQGPQFIFQYYEEEERQRGNFPDRFSGHQFPNYSSELNVNALLLGDSALYLCASSPTGERTEAFFGQGTRLTVV.

The chain joins TRBV28 to TRBJ2-7, with 10 bases fitting TRBD1. The V and J ends lost 3 bases and 0 bases, in that order; junction bases with no gene match: 11. This CDR3 contains 18 residues. CDR1 and CDR2 (germline): MDHEN, SYDVKM. The CDR3 is CASSFQGQGTSYSYEQYF. CDR3 DNA sequence: TGTGCCAGCAGTTTCCAGGGACAGGGGACGTCTTACTCCTACGAGCAGTACTTC.

This clone was seen just once. The chain recombines TRBV6-6 with TRBJ2-1; the D gene is possibly TRBD1 (6 bases). The germline V gene has CDR1 MNHNY and CDR2 SVGAGI (reference sequence). The CDR3 has 13 amino acids. V lost 6 bases and J 5 bases, leaving 11 bases between the germline ends. The CDR3 protein is CASSLGTNNEQFF. CDR3 DNA sequence: TGTGCCAGCAGCCTCGGGACAAACAATGAGCAGTTCTTC.

The chain recombines TRBV5-1 with TRBJ2-7; D gene ambiguous. Germline assignment: CDR1 SGHRS and CDR2 YFSETQ. This CDR3 is built from 15 residues. The V and J ends lost 0 bases and 3 bases respectively, with 13 bases between them. CDR3 region: CASSLEAGRYYEQYF. CDR3 nucleotide sequence: TGCGCCAGCAGCTTGGAGGCAGGTCGGTACTACGAGCAGTACTTC.

As DNA, the CDR3 is TGTGCCAGCAGCTTGGGGAAGCGGGGGTTAACCTACGAGCAGTACTTC. Translation: CASSLGKRGLTYEQYF. The chain is built from TRBV5-8 and TRBJ2-7; TRBD2 matches at 8 bases. This CDR3 spans 16 amino acids. The germline CDR1 and CDR2 sequences are SGHTS and YDEGEE. After removal of 0 bases from V and 2 bases from J, the junction contained 7 bases not matched to a gene. Variable domain in full (rest from reference TRBV5-8 and TRBJ2-7): EAGVTQSPTHLIKTRGQQATLRCSPISGHTSVYWYQQALGLGLQFLLWYDEGEERNRGNFPPRFSGRQFPNYSSELNVNALELEDSALYLCASSLGKRGLTYEQYFGPGTRLTVT.

The chain uses TRBV6-5 and TRBJ2-7; D is uncertain. Between the trimmed V and J ends, which lost 6 bases and 3 bases, there was a span of 18 bases. The germline CDR1 and CDR2 sequences are MNHEY and SVGAGI. The CDR3 loop spans 15 amino acids. CDR3 sequence (DNA): TGTGCCAGCAGCAGCCCGAGTCGAACAAACTACGAGCAGTACTTC. Translation gives CASSSPSRTNYEQYF.

The table lists this clone with a count of one. This sequence joins TRBV7-9 and TRBJ2-7; D remains ambiguous. CDR1 is SEHNR, CDR2 FQNEAQ, per germline (reference sequence). The CDR3 is made up of 12 amino acids. Trimming took 1 base from V and 7 from J, leaving 8 bases between them. CDR3 nucleotide sequence: TGTGCCAGCAGCTTAGGGGTTCGAGAGCAGTACTTC. It codes for CASSLGVREQYF. Full variable domain (remainder filled in from reference TRBV7-9 and TRBJ2-7): DTGVSQNPRHKITKRGQNVTFRCDPISEHNRLYWYRQTLGQGPEFLTYFQNEAQLEKSRLLSDRFSAERPKGSFSTLEIQRTEQGDSAMYLCASSLGVREQYFGPGTRLTVT.

This chain uses TRBV19 with TRBJ1-6, with TRBD1 identical over 9 bases. Germline V lookup: CDR1 LNHDA, CDR2 SQIVND (reference sequence). This CDR3 has 14 amino acids. The junction had 2 bases not matched to a gene; V was cut back by 4 bases and J by 7 bases. The CDR3 bases are TGTGCCAGTAGTACGGGACAGGGAAATTCACCCCTCCACTTT. Encoded protein: CASSTGQGNSPLHF.

This chain uses TRBV18 with TRBJ1-6; D perhaps matches TRBD1 (5 bases). Germline CDR1 is KGHSH and CDR2 is LQKENI. V shed 2 bases and J shed 7 bases, with 6 bases lying between them. CDR3 size: 13 residues. The CDR3 spells CASSPDRNSPLHF. CDR3 nucleotides: TGTGCCAGCTCACCAGACAGAAATTCACCCCTCCACTTT.

The chain combines TRBV29-1 with TRBJ2-7; D gene ambiguous. Germline V gives CDR1 SQVTM, CDR2 ANQGSEA. V dropped 5 bases and J dropped 2 bases, with 10 bases sitting between them. The CDR3 loop spans 12 amino acids. For the CDR3, the DNA is TGCAGCGTTACCGGCCGTCCCTACGAGCAGTACTTC. Protein sequence: CSVTGRPYEQYF.

In this sample, this clone turned up once. The V call is TRBV5-6, the J call TRBJ2-6; no clear D gene. The germline gives CDR1 SGHDT, CDR2 YYEEEE. V gave up 3 bases and J gave up 1 base, with 14 bases separating them. The CDR3 sequence is 17 residues long. The CDR3 DNA follows: TGTGCCAGCAGCTCTAGACCTCGGCGGTCTGGGGCCAACGTCCTGACTTTC. It encodes CASSSRPRRSGANVLTF.

The V call is TRBV6-5, the J call TRBJ2-3; D is unclear. The ends were cut back, 2 bases at V and 6 bases at J, with 15 bases in the middle. The CDR3 consists of 15 residues. Per germline, CDR1 MNHEY and CDR2 SVGAGI. CDR3 sequence: CASSYVGRSFDTQYF. CDR3 DNA: TGTGCCAGCAGTTACGTCGGACGGTCCTTCGATACGCAGTATTTT.

The chain couples TRBV18 to TRBJ1-5, with D possibly matching TRBD1 (5 bases). This CDR3 contains 15 residues. Germline V lookup: CDR1 KGHSH, CDR2 LQKENI. The ends were cut back, 3 bases at V and 7 bases at J, with 16 bases in the middle. For the CDR3, the DNA is TGTGCCAGCTCACCCCCCGGGACGGTCGGGCAGCCCCAGCATTTT. As protein: CASSPPGTVGQPQHF.

The chain combines TRBV18 with TRBJ2-2, with no clear D. The germline V gene encodes CDR1 KGHSH and CDR2 LQKENI. CDR3 length: 14 amino acids. V shed 3 bases and J shed 1 base, with 6 bases lying between them. The DNA of the CDR3 is TGTGCCAGCTCACCCCGACAGAACACCGGGGAGCTGTTTTTT. It yields the protein CASSPRQNTGELFF.

The chain links TRBV5-5 to TRBJ1-4; tentatively, D is TRBD1 (5 bases). The V gene lost 0 bases and the J gene lost 8 bases, with 17 bases spanning the gap. Germline-derived CDR1 and CDR2 are SGHKS and YYEKEE (reference sequence). This CDR3 comprises 16 residues. The DNA of the CDR3 is TGTGCCAGCAGCTTGGGGAGTGGGCACAAGGGGGAAAAACTGTTTTTT. It specifies CASSLGSGHKGEKLFF.

The rearrangement joins TRBV10-3 to TRBJ1-2; D remains ambiguous. The CDR3 runs 12 residues. The germline gives CDR1 ENHRY, CDR2 SYGVKD. Trimming took 3 bases from V and 4 from J, leaving 6 bases between them. CDR3 loop: CAISEGFYGYTF. The CDR3 nucleotides read TGTGCCATCAGTGAAGGATTCTATGGCTACACCTTC.

This chain joins TRBV2 and TRBJ2-7, with 9 bases aligning to TRBD1. V lost 5 bases to trimming and J lost 3 bases; unmatched junction nucleotides: 8. CDR3 length: 15 amino acids. Germline V gives CDR1 SNHLY, CDR2 FYNNEI. The CDR3 DNA is TGTGCCAGCAGTTCTGCCGGGACAGGGAGCTACGAGCAGTACTTC. This translates into CASSSAGTGSYEQYF.

This chain links TRBV6-1 with TRBJ1-5; the D is unclear. Germline loops: CDR1 MNHNS, CDR2 SASEGT. This CDR3 is built from 12 residues. V shed 6 bases and J shed 5 bases, with 8 bases lying between them. This CDR3 reads CASSGRDQPQHF. The CDR3 DNA sequence: TGTGCCAGCAGCGGAAGGGATCAGCCCCAGCATTTT.

CDR3 protein: CASSQSALPGRYGAKNIQYF. CDR3 sequence (DNA): TGCGCCAGCAGTCAATCTGCCCTTCCGGGGAGGTATGGAGCCAAAAACATTCAGTACTTC. The J gene is TRBJ2-4, the V gene TRBV23-1, with D possibly matching TRBD2 (6 bases). TRBV23-1 is labeled an ORF, and its function is uncertain. Trimming removed 0 bases at V and 0 bases at J, with 21 bases between. The CDR3 loop spans 20 amino acids.

The J gene is TRBJ1-5, the V gene TRBV30; D is perhaps TRBD1 (5 bases). Germline V gene data show CDR1 as GTSNPN and CDR2 as SVGIG (reference sequence). The V end was cut by 3 bases, the J end by 0 bases, with 9 bases between. CDR3 length equals 14 residues. This CDR3 reads CAWSGAYSNQPQHF. The CDR3, as DNA: TGTGCCTGGAGCGGGGCCTATAGCAATCAGCCCCAGCATTTT. The full variable domain, rest sourced from reference TRBV30 and TRBJ1-5, is SQTIHQWPATLVQPVGSPLSLECTVEGTSNPNLYWYRQAAGRGLQLLFYSVGIGQISSEVPQNLSASRPQDRQFILSSKKLLLSDSGFYLCAWSGAYSNQPQHFGDGTRLSIL.